What follows describes a single T cell receptor beta chain. This entry belongs to a study of blood T cell repertoires in COVID-19. In the study overall: The United States, Italy and Spain supplied acute and convalescent COVID-19 samples.

Per germline, CDR1 LGHDT and CDR2 YNNKEL (reference sequence). V lost 7 bases, J lost 4 bases, and 21 bases stayed unmatched. The CDR3 length is 18 residues. Per the authors' pipeline: Estimation of nucleated cell counts was performed using reference gene primer amplification. Here immunoSEQ multiplex PCR was the method, and the copy in TCRdb shows in-frame clones only, minus some. The DNA was the basis for D and trimming; V, J and clone size are from that table. The sample yields 250,000 or so clones, roughly 82% seen once. The chain employs TRBV3-1 (or the pseudogene TRBV3-2) and TRBJ2-7; TRBD2 matches at 8 bases. This sequence was found in a woman in her 70s with acute or convalescent COVID-19. Sample: peripheral blood. In DNA form, the CDR3 reads TGTGCCAGCAACAAAAAGTGGCGGGGGGCCAATGACCGTTACGAGCAGTACTTC. Protein sequence: CASNKKWRGANDRYEQYF.